The 17 T cell receptor beta chains presented below share a single source sample, sequenced in a study of T cell responses to AZD1222 COVID-19 vaccine (dated by TCRdb to the early 2020s). Library preparation used the immunoSEQ multiplex PCR assay. TCRdb carries this immuneACCESS record with in-frame sequences only. Its versions omit some clonotypes, under half of them owing to an unresolved V gene in the studies checked, with the rest unexplained. This sample has approximately 140,000 clones in its table, and roughly 80% of those were observed once. The ten top clones hold roughly 4.5% of the sample. Interpreted using the paper, the time point label stands for: baseline before first vaccination. In light of the paper, this sample's treatment or condition label describes: meningococcal conjugate vaccine given as trial control. The sample consisted of peripheral blood, taken on day 0 of MenACWY control vaccination. The receptors originated from an adult in good health.

The rearrangement links TRBV7-8 to TRBJ2-3; TRBD2 aligns across 9 bases. Trimming cost V 5 bases and J 7 bases; bases outside gene matches: 10. The CDR3 is 15 residues long. Germline V lookup: CDR1 SGHVS, CDR2 FQNEAQ. The CDR3 DNA is TGTGCCAGCAGCCCCGGGACTAGCAGAGCAAATACGCAGTATTTT. As protein: CASSPGTSRANTQYF.

The chain couples TRBV5-1 to TRBJ2-3, with 7 bases lining up with TRBD1. The CDR3 loop spans 15 amino acids. Germline CDR1 reads SGHRS; CDR2 reads YFSETQ. J lost 4 bases, V lost 2 bases, and 7 bases had no gene match. In nucleotides, the CDR3 is TGCGCCAGCAGCTTAATTGCCGGGACAGCAGATACGCAGTATTTT. Translation: CASSLIAGTADTQYF.

The chain uses TRBV5-1 and TRBJ2-1; a weak D match, TRBD1 (5 bases). Germline CDR1 and CDR2: SGHRS and YFSETQ. The CDR3 has 15 residues. V was trimmed by 5 bases and J by 3 bases, leaving 15 bases between them. The CDR3 loop is CASSLLGPRYNEQFF. CDR3 DNA sequence: TGCGCCAGCAGTTTATTGGGGCCCCGCTACAATGAGCAGTTCTTC.

This clone came up once. The chain combines TRBV27 with TRBJ1-1, with D unclear. CDR1 and CDR2 (germline): MNHEY, SMNVEV (reference sequence). With 2 bases removed from V and 3 bases from J, the gap between germline ends came to 7 bases. CDR3 length: 13 amino acids. CDR3 amino acids: CASSLTRDTEAFF. The CDR3, as DNA: TGTGCCAGCAGTTTAACCCGGGACACTGAAGCTTTCTTT.

This clone has only one observation. The genes are TRBV2 and TRBJ1-5; D ambiguous. Germline values: CDR1 SNHLY, CDR2 FYNNEI. This CDR3 spans 14 amino acids. The V end was cut by 8 bases, the J end by 0 bases, with 11 bases between. The CDR3 protein is CASSLGISNQPQHF. In DNA form, the CDR3 reads TGTGCCAGCTCCCTTGGGATTAGCAATCAGCCCCAGCATTTT.

The CDR3 sequence is CASSIRNLGDTEAFF. CDR3 DNA sequence: TGTGCCAGTAGTATAAGAAATCTTGGGGACACTGAAGCTTTCTTT. The chain couples TRBV19 to TRBJ1-1; D is undetermined. V lost 2 bases and J lost 3, with 13 bases in between. CDR1 LNHDA and CDR2 SQIVND come from the germline V gene (reference sequence). This CDR3 is built from 15 residues.

V gene TRBV11-2 combines with J gene TRBJ2-7, with D possibly TRBD1 on 5 matching bases. V lost 5 bases and J 6 bases, leaving 8 bases between the germline ends. Germline V gene sequence: CDR1 SGHAT, CDR2 FQNNGV. This CDR3 has 11 residues. The CDR3 reads CASSRGFEQYV. In DNA form, the CDR3 reads TGTGCCAGCAGCAGGGGTTTCGAGCAGTACGTC.

The chain couples TRBV2 to TRBJ1-3, with a tentative D call TRBD1 (6 bases). CDR1 is SNHLY, CDR2 FYNNEI, per germline. V was trimmed by 1 base and J by 0 bases, leaving 10 bases between them. The CDR3 consists of 16 residues. Here the CDR3 DNA reads TGTGCCAGCAGTGAAGGCGGACAGCGCTCTGGAAACACCATATATTTT. It yields the protein CASSEGGQRSGNTIYF.

The rearrangement uses TRBV6-5 and TRBJ2-3, with 9 bases identical to TRBD2. The germline V gene encodes CDR1 MNHEY and CDR2 SVGAGI. The trim removed 5 bases at V and 3 bases at J, leaving 3 bases unmatched. The CDR3 runs to 14 residues. For the CDR3, the DNA is TGTGCCAGCAGTCGGCGGGGGGGGACAGATACGCAGTATTTT. Translated, it gives CASSRRGGTDTQYF.

This clone was observed a single time. The chain uses TRBV6-5 and TRBJ2-5; D possibly corresponds to TRBD1 (7 bases). The V gene's germline CDR1 is MNHEY and CDR2 SVGAGI. Trimming took off 4 bases at V and 4 bases at J, with 16 bases between the two ends. The CDR3 runs to 15 residues. The CDR3 sequence is CASSFRPGGRETQYF. In DNA, the CDR3 is TGTGCCAGCAGTTTCCGACCAGGGGGGAGAGAGACCCAGTACTTC.

The rearrangement joins TRBV3-1 (or the pseudogene TRBV3-2) to TRBJ1-3; D perhaps matches TRBD1 (5 bases). The length of the CDR3 is 15 residues. V was clipped by 5 bases and J by 0 bases, with 11 bases between them. Per the germline V gene, CDR1 is LGHDT and CDR2 is YNNKEL (reference sequence). CDR3 amino acids: CASSKNRNSGNTIYF. CDR3 in DNA: TGTGCCAGCAGCAAAAACAGGAACTCTGGAAACACCATATATTTT.

The chain recombines TRBV19 with TRBJ2-2; 7 bases match TRBD1. The J segment lost 7 bases and the V segment lost 1 base, leaving 6 bases of the junction unmatched. Germline CDR1 and CDR2: LNHDA and SQIVND (reference sequence). The CDR3 is 15 residues long. CDR3 in DNA: TGTGCCAGTAGTATAGCCCCACGACAGGGCGGGGAGCTGTTTTTT. This codes for CASSIAPRQGGELFF.

The CDR3, as DNA: TGCGCCAGCAGCCAGGGGAGGACAGGGTCCACTGCAACTAATGAAAAACTGTTTTTT. Its translation: CASSQGRTGSTATNEKLFF. The chain has TRBV4-1 and TRBJ1-4; 8 positions agree with TRBD1. The CDR3 runs to 19 residues. The V segment lost 3 bases and the J segment 0 bases; nucleotides outside the gene matches: 12. Germline CDR1 MGHRA, CDR2 YSYEKL.

V gene TRBV7-9 combines with J gene TRBJ1-1, with 9 bases lining up with TRBD1. The germline V gene has CDR1 SEHNR and CDR2 FQNEAQ (reference sequence). CDR3 length equals 15 residues. With V trimmed by 5 bases and J by 5 bases, 9 bases remained unmatched. DNA for the CDR3: TGTGCCAGCAGCACCCGACAGGGGGTAAGGACTGAAGCTTTCTTT. Translated: CASSTRQGVRTEAFF.

This clone has just one count. The chain joins TRBV12-3 or TRBV12-4 to TRBJ2-4, with D perhaps given as TRBD1 or TRBD2 (5 bases each). The CDR3 totals 12 residues. Trimming took off 1 base at V and 12 bases at J, with 10 bases between the two ends. The CDR3 DNA reads as TGTGCCAGCAGTTTAGACCCGGGACCTCAGTACTTC. It encodes CASSLDPGPQYF.

The sample holds a few counts of this clone. One junction end disagrees with the germline gene, perhaps due to a read error. The chain uses TRBV6-4 and TRBJ1-5; a weak D match, TRBD1 (6 bases). The CDR3 runs 13 residues. Germline lookup yields CDR1 MRHNA and CDR2 SNTAGT. In DNA, the CDR3 is TGTGCCAGCAAAGGACAGCCATATCAGGCCCAGCATTTT. Its translation: CASKGQPYQAQHF.

The chain has TRBV6-5 and TRBJ2-1; D is possibly TRBD1 or TRBD2 (6 bases each). Deletions cut 5 bases from V and 10 bases from J, with 15 bases between. CDR3 length: 13 amino acids. CDR1 is MNHEY, CDR2 SVGAGI, per germline. For the CDR3, the DNA is TGTGCCAGCAGTCCTCCCGGGGGCACGGAGCAGTTCTTC. This encodes CASSPPGGTEQFF.